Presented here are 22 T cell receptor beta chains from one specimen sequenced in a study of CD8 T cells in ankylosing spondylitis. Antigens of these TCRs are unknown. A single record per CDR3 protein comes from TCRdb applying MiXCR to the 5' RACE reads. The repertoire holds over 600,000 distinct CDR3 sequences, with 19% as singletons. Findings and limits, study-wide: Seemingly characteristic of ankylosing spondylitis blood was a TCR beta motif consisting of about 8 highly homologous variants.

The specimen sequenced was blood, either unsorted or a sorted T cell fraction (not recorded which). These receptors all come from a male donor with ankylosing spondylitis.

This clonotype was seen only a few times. The CDR3 loop reads CASRSIAGSRTDTQYF. CDR3 nucleotide sequence: TGCGCCAGCAGATCTATAGCGGGATCACGCACAGATACGCAGTATTTT. The V gene is TRBV5-1, the J gene TRBJ2-3; 8 bases agree with TRBD2. CDR3 size: 16 residues. CDR1 is SGHRS and CDR2 is YFSETQ in the germline V gene. The junction had 9 bases not matched to a gene; V was cut back by 5 bases and J by 1 base.

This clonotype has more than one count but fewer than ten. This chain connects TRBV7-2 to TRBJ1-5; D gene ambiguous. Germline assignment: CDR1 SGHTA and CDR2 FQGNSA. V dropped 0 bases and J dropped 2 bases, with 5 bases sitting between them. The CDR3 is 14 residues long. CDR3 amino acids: CASSLASRNQPQHF. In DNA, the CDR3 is TGTGCCAGCAGCTTAGCCAGCCGCAATCAGCCCCAGCATTTT.

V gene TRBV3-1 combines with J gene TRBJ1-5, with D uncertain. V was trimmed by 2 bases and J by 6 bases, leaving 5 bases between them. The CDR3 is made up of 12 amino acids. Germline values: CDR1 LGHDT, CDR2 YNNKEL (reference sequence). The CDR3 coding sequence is TGTGCCAGCAGCCAACTCTCTCAGCCCCAGCATTTT. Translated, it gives CASSQLSQPQHF. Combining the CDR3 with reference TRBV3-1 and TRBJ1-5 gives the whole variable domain DTAVSQTPKYLVTQMGNDKSIKCEQNLGHDTMYWYKQDSKKFLKIMFSYNNKELIINETVPNRFSPKSPDKAHLNLHINSLELGDSAVYFCASSQLSQPQHFGDGTRLSIL.

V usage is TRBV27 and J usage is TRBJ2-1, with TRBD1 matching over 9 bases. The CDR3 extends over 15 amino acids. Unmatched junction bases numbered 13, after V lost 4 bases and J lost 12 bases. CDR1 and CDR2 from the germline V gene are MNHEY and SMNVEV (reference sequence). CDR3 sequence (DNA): TGTGCCAGCAGTTCGCCCTATCGGGACAGGGTAAGGCAGTTCTTC. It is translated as CASSSPYRDRVRQFF.

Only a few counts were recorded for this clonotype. The CDR3 loop is CSVVVGGLTEAFF. CDR3 coding DNA: TGCAGCGTTGTGGTCGGAGGGCTCACTGAAGCTTTCTTT. The chain carries TRBV29-1 and TRBJ1-1; D remains ambiguous. Trimming shortened V by 4 bases and J by 4 bases, and 13 bases separated the two germline ends. The CDR3 is 13 residues long. Germline V gene lookup returns CDR1 SQVTM and CDR2 ANQGSEA. The full variable domain, in which reference TRBV29-1 and TRBJ1-1 provide the parts outside the CDR3, is SAVISQKPSRDICQRGTSLTIQCQVDSQVTMMFWYRQQPGQSLTLIATANQGSEATYESGFVIDKFPISRPNLTFSTLTVSNMSPEDSSIYLCSVVVGGLTEAFFGQGTRLTVV.

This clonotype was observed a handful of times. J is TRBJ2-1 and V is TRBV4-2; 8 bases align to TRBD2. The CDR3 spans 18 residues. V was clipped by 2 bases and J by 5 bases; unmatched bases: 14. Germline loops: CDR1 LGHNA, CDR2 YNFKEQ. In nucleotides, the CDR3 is TGTGCCAGCAGCCAATGGGGACCACCGGGACTAGGAAACAATGAGCAGTTCTTC. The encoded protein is CASSQWGPPGLGNNEQFF.

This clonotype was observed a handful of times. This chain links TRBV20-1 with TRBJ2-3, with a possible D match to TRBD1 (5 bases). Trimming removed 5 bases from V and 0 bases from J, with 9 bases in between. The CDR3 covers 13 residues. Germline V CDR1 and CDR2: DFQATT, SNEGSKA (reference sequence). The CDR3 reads CSAQRQSTDTQYF. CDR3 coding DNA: TGCAGTGCTCAAAGACAGAGCACAGATACGCAGTATTTT.

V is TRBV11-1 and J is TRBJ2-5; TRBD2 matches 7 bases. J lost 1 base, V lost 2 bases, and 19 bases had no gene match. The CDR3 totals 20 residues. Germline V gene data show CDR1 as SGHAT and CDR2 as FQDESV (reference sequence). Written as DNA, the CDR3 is TGTGCCAGCAGCTTAATGGGGGGACTACGCCCAGCGGGGATCCAAGAGACCCAGTACTTC. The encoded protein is CASSLMGGLRPAGIQETQYF.

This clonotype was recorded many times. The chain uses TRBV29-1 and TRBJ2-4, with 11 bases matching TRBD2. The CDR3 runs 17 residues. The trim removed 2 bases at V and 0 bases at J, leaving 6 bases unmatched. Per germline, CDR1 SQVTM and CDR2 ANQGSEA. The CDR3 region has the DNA TGCAGCGTTGAAAATCTAGCGGGGGGCCTAGCCAAAAACATTCAGTACTTC. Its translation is CSVENLAGGLAKNIQYF.

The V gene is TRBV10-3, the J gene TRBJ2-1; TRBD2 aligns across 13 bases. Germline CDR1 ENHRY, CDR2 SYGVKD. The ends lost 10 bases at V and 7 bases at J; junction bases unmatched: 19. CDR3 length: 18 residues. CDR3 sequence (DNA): TGTGCCACCTTGGGTGGGGGGACTAGCGGGGCCCGGTGGAATGAGCAGTTCTTC. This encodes CATLGGGTSGARWNEQFF.

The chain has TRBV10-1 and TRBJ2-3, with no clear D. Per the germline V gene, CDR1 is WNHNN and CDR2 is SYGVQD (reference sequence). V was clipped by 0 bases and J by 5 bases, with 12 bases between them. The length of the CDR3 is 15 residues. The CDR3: CASSESTPGLDTQYF. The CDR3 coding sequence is TGCGCCAGCAGTGAGTCGACTCCCGGGTTAGATACGCAGTATTTT.

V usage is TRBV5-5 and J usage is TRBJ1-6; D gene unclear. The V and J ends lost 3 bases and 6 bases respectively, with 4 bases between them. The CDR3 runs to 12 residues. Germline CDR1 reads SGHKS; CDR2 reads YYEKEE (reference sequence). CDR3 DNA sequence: TGTGCCAGCAGCTACACTAATTCACCCCTCCACTTT. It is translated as CASSYTNSPLHF.

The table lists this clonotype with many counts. CDR3: CASSLSYSGNTIYF. CDR3 DNA: TGTGCCAGCAGTTTATCATACTCTGGAAACACCATATATTTT. The gene calls are TRBV12-3 or TRBV12-4 and TRBJ1-3; D is unresolved. V lost 2 bases and J lost 0, with 5 bases in between. The CDR3 is 14 residues long.

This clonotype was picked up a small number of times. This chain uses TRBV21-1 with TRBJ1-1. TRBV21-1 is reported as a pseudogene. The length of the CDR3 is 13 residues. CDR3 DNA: TGTGCCAGCACTACCGACCCGAACACTGAAGCTTTCTTT. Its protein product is CASTTDPNTEAFF.

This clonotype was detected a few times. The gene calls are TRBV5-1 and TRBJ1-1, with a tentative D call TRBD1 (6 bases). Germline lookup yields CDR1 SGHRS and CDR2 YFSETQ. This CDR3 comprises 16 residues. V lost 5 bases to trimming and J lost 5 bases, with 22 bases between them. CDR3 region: CASRPTRGGSLTEAFF. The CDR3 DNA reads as TGCGCCAGCAGACCCACCCGGGGGGGCAGTTTGACTGAAGCTTTCTTT.

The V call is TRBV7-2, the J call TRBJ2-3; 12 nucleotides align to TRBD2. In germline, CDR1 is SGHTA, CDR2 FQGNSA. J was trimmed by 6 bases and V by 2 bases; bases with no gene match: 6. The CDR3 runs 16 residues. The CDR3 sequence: CASSLRTSGMMDTQYF. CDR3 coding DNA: TGTGCCAGCAGCTTACGGACTAGCGGGATGATGGATACGCAGTATTTT.

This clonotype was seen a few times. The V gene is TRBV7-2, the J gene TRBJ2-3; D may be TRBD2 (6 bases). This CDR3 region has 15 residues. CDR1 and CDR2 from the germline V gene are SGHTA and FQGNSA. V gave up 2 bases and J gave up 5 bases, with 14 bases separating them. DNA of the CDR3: TGTGCCAGCAGCTTAACCCTGGAGGGCCAAGATACGCAGTATTTT. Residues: CASSLTLEGQDTQYF.

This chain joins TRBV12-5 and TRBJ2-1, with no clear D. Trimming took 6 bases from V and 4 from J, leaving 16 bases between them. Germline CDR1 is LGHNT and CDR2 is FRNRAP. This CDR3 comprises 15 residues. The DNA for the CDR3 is TGTGCTAGTGGACCTGACACGTCCTTTTACAATGAGCAGTTCTTC. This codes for CASGPDTSFYNEQFF.

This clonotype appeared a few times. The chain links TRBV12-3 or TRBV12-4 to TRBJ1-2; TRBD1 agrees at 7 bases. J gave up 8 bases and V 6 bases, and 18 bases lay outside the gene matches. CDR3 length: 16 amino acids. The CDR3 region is CASSLLTRTTGEGYTF. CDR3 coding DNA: TGTGCCAGCAGCTTGCTCACCCGGACTACAGGGGAGGGCTACACCTTC.

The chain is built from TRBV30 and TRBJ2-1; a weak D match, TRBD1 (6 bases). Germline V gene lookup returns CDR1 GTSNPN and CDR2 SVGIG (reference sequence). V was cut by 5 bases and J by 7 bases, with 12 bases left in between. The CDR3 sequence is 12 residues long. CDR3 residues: CAWGGRVNEQFF. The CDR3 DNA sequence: TGTGCCTGGGGGGGCAGGGTGAATGAGCAGTTCTTC.

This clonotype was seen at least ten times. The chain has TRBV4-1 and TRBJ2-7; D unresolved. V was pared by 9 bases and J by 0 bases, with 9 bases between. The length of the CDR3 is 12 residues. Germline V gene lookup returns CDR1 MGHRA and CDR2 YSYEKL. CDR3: CASGDNSYEQYF. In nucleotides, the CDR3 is TGCGCCAGTGGAGACAACTCCTACGAGCAGTACTTC.

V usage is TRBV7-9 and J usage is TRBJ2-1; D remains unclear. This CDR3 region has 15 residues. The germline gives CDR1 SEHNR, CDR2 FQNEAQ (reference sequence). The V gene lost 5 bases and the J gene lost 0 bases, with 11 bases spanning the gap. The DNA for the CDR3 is TGTGCCAGCAGCCACAAAAGCCGCTCCTACAATGAGCAGTTCTTC. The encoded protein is CASSHKSRSYNEQFF.